This T cell receptor beta chain was identified during a study of blood T cells in healthy people across ages. This clonotype has more than one count but fewer than ten. The CDR3 runs 16 residues. V lost 2 bases, J lost 2 bases, and 13 bases lay in between. The V gene's germline CDR1 is PRHDT and CDR2 FYEKMQ (reference sequence). Through a sample-barcoded 5' primer and a J-beta primer mix, a second PCR was run for roughly 6 to 12 cycles. All cDNA molecules were each tagged by a template-switch adaptor with 12 random nucleotides. TCRdb itself ran the 5' RACE reads through MiXCR, one entry per CDR3 protein. This table has about 1.5 million distinct CDR3 sequences, 35% to 45% appearing once.

This TCR was sampled from a woman aged 18-29 years in good health. This chain uses TRBV13 with TRBJ2-1; D is uncertain. What was sequenced was blood. The CDR3 sequence is CASSLSSVPAYNEQFF. For the CDR3, the DNA is TGTGCCAGCAGCTTATCAAGTGTGCCCGCCTACAATGAGCAGTTCTTC.